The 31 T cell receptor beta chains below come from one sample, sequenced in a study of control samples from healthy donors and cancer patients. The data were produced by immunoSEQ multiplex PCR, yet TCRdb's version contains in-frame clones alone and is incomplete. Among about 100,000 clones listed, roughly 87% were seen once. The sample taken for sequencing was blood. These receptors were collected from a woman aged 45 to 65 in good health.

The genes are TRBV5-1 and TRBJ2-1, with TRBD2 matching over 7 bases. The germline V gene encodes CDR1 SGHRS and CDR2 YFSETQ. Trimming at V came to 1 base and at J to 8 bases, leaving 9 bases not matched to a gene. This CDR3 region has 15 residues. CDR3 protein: CASSLLAGENYEQFF. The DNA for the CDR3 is TGCGCCAGCAGCTTGTTGGCGGGAGAAAACTATGAGCAGTTCTTC.

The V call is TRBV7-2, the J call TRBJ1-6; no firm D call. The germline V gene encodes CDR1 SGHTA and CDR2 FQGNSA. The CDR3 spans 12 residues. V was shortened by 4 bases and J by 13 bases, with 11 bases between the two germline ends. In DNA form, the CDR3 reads TGTGCCAGCAGCTCAGCCGCGGGTCCCCTCCACTTT. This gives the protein CASSSAAGPLHF.

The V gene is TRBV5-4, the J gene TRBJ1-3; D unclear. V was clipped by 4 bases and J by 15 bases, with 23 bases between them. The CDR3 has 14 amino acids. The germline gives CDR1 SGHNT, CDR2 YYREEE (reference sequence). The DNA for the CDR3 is TGTGCCAGCAGCCCTTGGGGAAGGGTAACCCCGGCATATTTT. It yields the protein CASSPWGRVTPAYF.

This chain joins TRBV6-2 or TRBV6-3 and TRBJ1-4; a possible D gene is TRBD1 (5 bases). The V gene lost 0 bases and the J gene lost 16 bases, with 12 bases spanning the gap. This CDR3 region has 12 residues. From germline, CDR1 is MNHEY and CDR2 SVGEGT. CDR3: CASSYSEGQAFF. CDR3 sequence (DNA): TGTGCCAGCAGTTACTCGGAGGGGCAGGCGTTTTTT.

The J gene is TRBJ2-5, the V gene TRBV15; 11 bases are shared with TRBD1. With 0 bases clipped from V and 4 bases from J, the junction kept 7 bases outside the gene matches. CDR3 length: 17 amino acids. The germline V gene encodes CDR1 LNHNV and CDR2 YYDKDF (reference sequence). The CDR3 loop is CATSRDGTGGMGETQYF. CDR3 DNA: TGTGCCACCAGCAGAGATGGGACAGGGGGTATGGGAGAGACCCAGTACTTC.

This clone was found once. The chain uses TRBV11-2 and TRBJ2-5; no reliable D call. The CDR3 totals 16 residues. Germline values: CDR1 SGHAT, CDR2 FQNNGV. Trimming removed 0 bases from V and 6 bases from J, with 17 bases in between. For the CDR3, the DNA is TGTGCCAGCAGCTTAGAAGCCTTTAGCTATAGGAAGACCCAGTACTTC. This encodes CASSLEAFSYRKTQYF.

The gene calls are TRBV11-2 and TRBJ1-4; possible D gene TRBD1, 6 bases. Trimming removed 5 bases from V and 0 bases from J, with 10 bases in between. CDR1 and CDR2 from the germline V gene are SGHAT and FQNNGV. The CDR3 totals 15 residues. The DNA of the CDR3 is TGTGCCAGCAGCCCGGACAGATCAACTAATGAAAAACTGTTTTTT. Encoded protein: CASSPDRSTNEKLFF.

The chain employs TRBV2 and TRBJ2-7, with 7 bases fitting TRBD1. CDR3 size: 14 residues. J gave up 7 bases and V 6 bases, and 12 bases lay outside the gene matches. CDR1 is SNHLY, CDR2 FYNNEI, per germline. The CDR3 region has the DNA TGTGCCAGCAGACCCCTAGACAGGGCGGGTGAGCAGTACGTC. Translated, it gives CASRPLDRAGEQYV.

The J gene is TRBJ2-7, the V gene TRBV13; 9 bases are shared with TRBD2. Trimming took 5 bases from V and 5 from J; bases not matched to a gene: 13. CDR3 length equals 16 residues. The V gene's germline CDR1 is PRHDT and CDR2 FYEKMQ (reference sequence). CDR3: CASSRRRAGGLDEQYF. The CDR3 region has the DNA TGTGCCAGCAGCCGTCGGCGTGCGGGGGGGCTCGACGAGCAGTACTTC.

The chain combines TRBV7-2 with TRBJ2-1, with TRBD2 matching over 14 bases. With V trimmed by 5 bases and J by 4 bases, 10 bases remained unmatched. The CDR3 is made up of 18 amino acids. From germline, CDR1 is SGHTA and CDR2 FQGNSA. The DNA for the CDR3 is TGTGCCAGCAGCCATCCTGGGACTAGCGGGAGAGGGTACAATGAGCAGTTCTTC. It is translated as CASSHPGTSGRGYNEQFF.

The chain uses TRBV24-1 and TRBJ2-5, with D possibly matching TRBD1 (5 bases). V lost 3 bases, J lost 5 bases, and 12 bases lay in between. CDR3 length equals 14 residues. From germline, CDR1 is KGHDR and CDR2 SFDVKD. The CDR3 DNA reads TGTGCCACCAGTGATACCAGGGTGGGGGAGACCCAGTACTTC. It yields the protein CATSDTRVGETQYF.

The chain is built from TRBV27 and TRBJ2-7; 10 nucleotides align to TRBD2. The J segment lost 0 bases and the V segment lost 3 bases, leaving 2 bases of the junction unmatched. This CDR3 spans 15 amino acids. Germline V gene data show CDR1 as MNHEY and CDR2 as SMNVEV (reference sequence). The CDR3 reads CASSFSSGSSYEQYV. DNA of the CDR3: TGTGCCAGCAGTTTTTCTAGCGGGAGCTCCTACGAGCAGTACGTC.

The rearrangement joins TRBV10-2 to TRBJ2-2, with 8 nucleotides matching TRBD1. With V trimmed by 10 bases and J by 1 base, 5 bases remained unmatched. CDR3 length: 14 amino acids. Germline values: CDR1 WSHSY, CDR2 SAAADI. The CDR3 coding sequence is TGCGCCATCACCGGGACAGGGAACACCGGGGAGCTGTTTTTT. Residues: CAITGTGNTGELFF.

For the CDR3, the DNA is TGCAGTGCCGCGGCGGGGGCTGAAGCTTTCTTT. Its protein product is CSAAAGAEAFF. The chain combines TRBV20-1 with TRBJ1-1, with a possible D match to TRBD1 (5 bases). The V and J ends lost 6 bases and 6 bases respectively, with 11 bases between them. The germline gives CDR1 DFQATT, CDR2 SNEGSKA (reference sequence). The CDR3 has 11 residues.

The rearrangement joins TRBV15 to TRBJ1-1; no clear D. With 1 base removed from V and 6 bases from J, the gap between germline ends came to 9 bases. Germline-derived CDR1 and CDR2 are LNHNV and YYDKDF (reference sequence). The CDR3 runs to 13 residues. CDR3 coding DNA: TGTGCCACCAGCAGAGTACCGAGCGCTGAAGCTTTCTTT. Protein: CATSRVPSAEAFF.

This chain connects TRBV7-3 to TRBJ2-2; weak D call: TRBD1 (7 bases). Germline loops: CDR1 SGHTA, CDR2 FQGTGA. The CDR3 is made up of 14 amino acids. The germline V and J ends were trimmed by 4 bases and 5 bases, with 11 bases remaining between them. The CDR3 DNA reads TGTGCCAGCAGCTCCCAGGGGGGAACCGGGGAGCTGTTTTTT. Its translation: CASSSQGGTGELFF.

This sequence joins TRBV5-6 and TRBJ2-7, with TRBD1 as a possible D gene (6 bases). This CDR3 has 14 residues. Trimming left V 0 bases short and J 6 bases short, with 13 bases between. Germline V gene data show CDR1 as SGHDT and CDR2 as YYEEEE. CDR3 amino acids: CASSLAAGESEQYF. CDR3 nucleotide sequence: TGTGCCAGCAGCTTGGCGGCAGGGGAAAGCGAGCAGTACTTC.

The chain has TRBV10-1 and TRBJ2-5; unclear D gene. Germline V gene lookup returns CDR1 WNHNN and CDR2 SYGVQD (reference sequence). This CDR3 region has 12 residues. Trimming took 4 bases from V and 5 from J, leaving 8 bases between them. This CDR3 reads CASSAGGETQYF. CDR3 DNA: TGCGCCAGCAGTGCGGGTGGGGAGACCCAGTACTTC.

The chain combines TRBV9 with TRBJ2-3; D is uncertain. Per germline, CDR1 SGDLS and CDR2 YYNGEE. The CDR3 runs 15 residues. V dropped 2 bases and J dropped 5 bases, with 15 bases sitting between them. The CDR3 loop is CASSVLSRVLDTQYF. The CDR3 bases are TGTGCCAGCAGCGTCCTCAGCCGGGTTCTAGATACGCAGTATTTT.

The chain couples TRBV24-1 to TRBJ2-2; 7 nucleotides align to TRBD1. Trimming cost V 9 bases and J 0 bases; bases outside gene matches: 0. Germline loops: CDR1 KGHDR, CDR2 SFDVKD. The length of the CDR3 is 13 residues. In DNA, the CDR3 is TGTGCCACCGGGACAGCGAACACCGGGGAGCTGTTTTTT. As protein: CATGTANTGELFF.

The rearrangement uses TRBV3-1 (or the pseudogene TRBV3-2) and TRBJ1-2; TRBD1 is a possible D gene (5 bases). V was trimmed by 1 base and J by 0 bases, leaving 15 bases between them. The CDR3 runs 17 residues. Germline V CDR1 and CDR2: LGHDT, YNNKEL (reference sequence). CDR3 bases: TGTGCCAGCAGCCAAGGGGGGTATGGGGGAGCTAACTATGGCTACACCTTC. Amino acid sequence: CASSQGGYGGANYGYTF.

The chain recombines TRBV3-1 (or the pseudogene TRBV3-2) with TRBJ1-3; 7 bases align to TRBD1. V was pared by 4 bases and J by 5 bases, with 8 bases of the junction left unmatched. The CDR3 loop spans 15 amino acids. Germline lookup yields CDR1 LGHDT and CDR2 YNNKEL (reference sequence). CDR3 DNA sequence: TGTGCCAGCAGCCTGGGGACAGCCCCGCGAAACACCATATATTTT. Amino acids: CASSLGTAPRNTIYF.

The DNA for the CDR3 is TGTGCCAGCAGCTTAAAAGAGCCACATACGCAGTATTTT. This gives the protein CASSLKEPHTQYF. This chain joins TRBV7-3 and TRBJ2-3; D call uncertain. CDR3 length equals 13 residues. Germline-derived CDR1 and CDR2 are SGHTA and FQGTGA. V shed 1 base and J shed 7 bases, with 9 bases lying between them.

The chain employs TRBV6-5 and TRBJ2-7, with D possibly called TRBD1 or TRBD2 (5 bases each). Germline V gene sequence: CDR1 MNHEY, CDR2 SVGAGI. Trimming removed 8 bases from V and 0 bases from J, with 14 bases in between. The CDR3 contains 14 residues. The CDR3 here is CASRTGPSSYEQYF. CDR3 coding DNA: TGTGCCAGCCGGACGGGACCGAGCTCCTACGAGCAGTACTTC.

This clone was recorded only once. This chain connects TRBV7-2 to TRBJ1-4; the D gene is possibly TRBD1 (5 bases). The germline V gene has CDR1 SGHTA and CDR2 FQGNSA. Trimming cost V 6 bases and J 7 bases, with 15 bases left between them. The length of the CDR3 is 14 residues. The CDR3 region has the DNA TGTGCCAGCAGTTTTTCAGGGTTAGGTGAAAAACTGTTTTTT. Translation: CASSFSGLGEKLFF.

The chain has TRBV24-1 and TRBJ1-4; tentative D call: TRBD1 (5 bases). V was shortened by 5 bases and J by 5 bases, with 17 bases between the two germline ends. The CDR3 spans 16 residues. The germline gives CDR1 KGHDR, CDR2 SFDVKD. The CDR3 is CATSASPGTVNEKLFF. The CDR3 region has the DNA TGTGCCACCAGTGCCTCCCCCGGGACGGTGAATGAAAAACTGTTTTTT.

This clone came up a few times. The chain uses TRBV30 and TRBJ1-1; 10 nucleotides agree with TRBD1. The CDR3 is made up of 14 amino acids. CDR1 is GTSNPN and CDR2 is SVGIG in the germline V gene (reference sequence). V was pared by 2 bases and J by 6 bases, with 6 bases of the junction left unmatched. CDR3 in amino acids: CAWSPDRGVSEAFF. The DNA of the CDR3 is TGTGCCTGGAGTCCGGACAGGGGGGTGTCTGAAGCTTTCTTT.

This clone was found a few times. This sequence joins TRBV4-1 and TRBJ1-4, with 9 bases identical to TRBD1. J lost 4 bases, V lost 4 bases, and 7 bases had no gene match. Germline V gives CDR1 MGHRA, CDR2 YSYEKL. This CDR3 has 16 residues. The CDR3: CASSRGTGRNNEKLFF. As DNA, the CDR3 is TGCGCCAGCAGCCGAGGGACAGGGAGAAATAATGAAAAACTGTTTTTT.

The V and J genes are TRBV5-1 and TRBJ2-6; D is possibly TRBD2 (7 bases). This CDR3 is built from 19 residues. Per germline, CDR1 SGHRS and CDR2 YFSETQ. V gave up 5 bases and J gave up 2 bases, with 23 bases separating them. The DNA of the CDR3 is TGCGCCAGCAGAAGAAACGTCGGGGGGCGCTGGGCTGGGGCCAACGTCCTGACTTTC. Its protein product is CASRRNVGGRWAGANVLTF.

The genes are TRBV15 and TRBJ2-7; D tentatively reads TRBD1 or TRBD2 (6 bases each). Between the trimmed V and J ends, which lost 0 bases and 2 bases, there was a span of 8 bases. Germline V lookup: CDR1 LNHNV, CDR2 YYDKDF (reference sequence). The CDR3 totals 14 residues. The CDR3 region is CATSRDRGPYEQYF. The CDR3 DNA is TGTGCCACCAGCAGAGATCGGGGGCCCTACGAGCAGTACTTC. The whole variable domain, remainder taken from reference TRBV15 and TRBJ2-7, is DAMVIQNPRYQVTQFGKPVTLSCSQTLNHNVMYWYQQKSSQAPKLLFHYYDKDFNNEADTPDNFQSRRPNTSFCFLDIRSPGLGDTAMYLCATSRDRGPYEQYFGPGTRLTVT.

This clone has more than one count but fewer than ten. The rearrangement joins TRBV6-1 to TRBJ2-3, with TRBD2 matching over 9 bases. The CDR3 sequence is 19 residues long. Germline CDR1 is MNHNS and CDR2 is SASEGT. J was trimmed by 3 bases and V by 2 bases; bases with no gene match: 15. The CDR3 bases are TGTGCCAGCAGTGAATCCCTTCATTCGGCGGGGGGGCGTACAGATACGCAGTATTTT. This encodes CASSESLHSAGGRTDTQYF.